This TCR beta chain was captured by sequencing in a study of blood T cell repertoires in COVID-19 (dated by TCRdb to about 2020). About the full investigation: The collaborator samples originated in the United States, Italy and Spain and spanned the acute and convalescent phases of COVID-19. The repertoires were released in a freely available public database meant as a resource for research on the immune response to SARS-CoV-2. The dataset comprised deeply sampled blood TCRbeta repertoires from subjects exposed to, actively infected with, or recovered from COVID-19. The material from the prospective study consisted of cDNA or gDNA derived from T cells, B-cell-depleted T cells, or PBMCs. A de-identified subject ID, COVID-19 status, age in years and sex were almost always included in the sample metadata. Where available, HLA class I and class II types were obtained from metadata supplied by the sample provider rather than from assay-based typing. Samples came from the ongoing ImmuneRACE study (first 160 participants) plus 1,254 subjects from 6 global collaborators.

The CDR3 runs 15 amino acids, cysteine and phenylalanine included. The sequence is cut down to CDR3 DNA, 45 bases in frame from base 1. Looking up the germline V gene (reference sequence) yields CDR1 SEHNR and CDR2 FQNEAQ. Trimmed from V: 4 bases; trimmed from J: 0 bases; junction bases lacking a gene match: 4. Another Seattle source contributed samples from volunteer blood donors who had recovered from COVID-19. Whole blood was collected in K2EDTA tubes by collaborating institutions according to the institutions' own protocols. Collaborator samples were shipped for TCRbeta analysis as frozen whole blood, isolated PBMCs, or DNA extracted from either sample type. As for this clone: Its antigen specificity is not known. No base-level quality is on record; no much larger clone is a single base apart.

Overall results and qualifications from the work: The amount of clinical and demographic metadata varied by source and participant and was provided uncurated.

TCRbeta CDR3 regions were amplified from genomic DNA by means of the immunoSEQ Assay, a bias-controlled multiplex PCR. In the paper's pipeline: Within the assay, amplification of reference gene primers was used to estimate how many nucleated cells each sample contained. Sequence reads were collapsed and filtered to measure the absolute abundance of every unique TCRbeta CDR3 rearrangement. For each sample, productive Simpson clonality was calculated as the square root of Simpson's diversity index across productive rearrangements. As stored in TCRdb, this immuneACCESS dataset retains in-frame rearrangements with V and J assigned. A fraction of the clones does not appear; measured against another copy, unresolved V genes explain less than half of the discrepancy, and the remainder lacks a known reason. That table furnishes V, J and clone size, whereas the DNA furnished D and trimming. This sample is represented by around 250,000 clones; roughly 88% of them were singletons. The top ten clones comprise 2% to 2.5% of the sample.

The TCR was taken from a man aged 25-45 years who had recovered from COVID-19. The chain is assembled from TRBV7-9 and TRBJ2-5, with TRBD1 matching 8 junction bases. Sequencing input: peripheral blood. The bases read TGTGCCAGCAGCTCCGGACAGGGATACCAAGAGACCCAGTACTTC. Its protein is CASSSGQGYQETQYF.